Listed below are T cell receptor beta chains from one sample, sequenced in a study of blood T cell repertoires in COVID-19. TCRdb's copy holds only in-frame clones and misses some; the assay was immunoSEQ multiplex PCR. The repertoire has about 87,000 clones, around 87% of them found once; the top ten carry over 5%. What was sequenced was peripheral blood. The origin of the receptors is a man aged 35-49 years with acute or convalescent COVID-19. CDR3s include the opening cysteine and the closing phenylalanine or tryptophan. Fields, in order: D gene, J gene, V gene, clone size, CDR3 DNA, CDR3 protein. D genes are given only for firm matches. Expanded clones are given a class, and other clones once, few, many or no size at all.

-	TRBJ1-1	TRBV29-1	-	TGCAGCGGGGAGTTTCTTAACACTGAAGCTTTCTTT	CSGEFLNTEAFF
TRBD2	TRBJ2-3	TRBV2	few	TGTGCCAGCAGGACCGGGACTAGCGGTACAGATACGCAGTATTTT	CASRTGTSGTDTQYF
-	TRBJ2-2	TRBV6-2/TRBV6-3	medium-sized	TGTGCCAGCAGTCCGACTGGGGGGGAGCTGTTTTTT	CASSPTGGELFF
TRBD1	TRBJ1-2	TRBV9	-	TGTGCCAGCAGCCCCCGGACAGGGGAGAACTATGGCTACACCTTC	CASSPRTGENYGYTF
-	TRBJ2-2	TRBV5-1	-	TGCGCCAGTACGAAGGCGGGGGCGCTTAACACCGGGGAGCTGTTTTTT	CASTKAGALNTGELFF
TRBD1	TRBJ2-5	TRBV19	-	TGTGCCAGTAGTATTCGGGCAGGGGGCATGGAGACCCAGTACTTC	CASSIRAGGMETQYF
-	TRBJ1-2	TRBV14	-	TGTGCCAGCAGCCAAGATCAGGTCTATGGCTACACCTTC	CASSQDQVYGYTF
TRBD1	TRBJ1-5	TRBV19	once	TGTGCCAGTAGTAACGACAGGGAAGGGAATCAGCCCCAGCATTTT	CASSNDREGNQPQHF
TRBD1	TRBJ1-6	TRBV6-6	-	TGTGCCAGCAGTTACCCCCGGGACAGGGATAATTCACCCCTCCACTTT	CASSYPRDRDNSPLHF
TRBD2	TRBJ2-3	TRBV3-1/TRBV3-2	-	TGTGCCAGCAGCCAAGTTACTAGCGGGGGAATAGGTAGAGATACGCAGTATTTT	CASSQVTSGGIGRDTQYF
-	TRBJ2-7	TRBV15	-	TGTGCCACCAGCAGATGGTTGGAGGGTTACGAGCAGTACTTC	CATSRWLEGYEQYF
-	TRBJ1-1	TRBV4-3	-	TGCGCCAGCAGCCAAGATCCGACAGATCTGAACACTGAAGCTTTCTTT	CASSQDPTDLNTEAFF
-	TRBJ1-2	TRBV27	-	TGTGCCAGCAGTTTCTTCGGGGCGGGAGGCTACACCTTC	CASSFFGAGGYTF
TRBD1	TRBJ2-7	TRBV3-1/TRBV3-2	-	TGTGCCAGCAGCCAAGGACAGGGGGCGAGGGAGCAGTACTTC	CASSQGQGAREQYF
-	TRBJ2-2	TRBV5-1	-	TGCGCCAGCAGCTTGGGGGGGCGGAACACCGGGGAGCTGTTTTTT	CASSLGGRNTGELFF
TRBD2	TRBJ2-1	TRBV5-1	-	TGCGCCAGCAGCTTTGGTGCTAGCGGCAATGAGCAGTTCTTC	CASSFGASGNEQFF
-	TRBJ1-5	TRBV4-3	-	TGCGCCAGCAGCCAAGATGTCGTTCTCAGCAATCAGCCCCAGCATTTT	CASSQDVVLSNQPQHF
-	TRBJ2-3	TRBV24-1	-	TGTGCCACCAATGGGGGCGGCACAGATACGCAGTATTTT	CATNGGGTDTQYF
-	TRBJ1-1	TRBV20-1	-	TGCAGGGTAAAACAGGGAACTGAAGCTTTCTTT	CRVKQGTEAFF
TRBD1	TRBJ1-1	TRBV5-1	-	TGCGCCAGCAGCAAGACAGGGGACACTGAAGCTTTCTTT	CASSKTGDTEAFF
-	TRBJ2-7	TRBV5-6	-	TGTGCCAGCAGCTTGGATCGGGTTGGCTACGAGCAGTACTTC	CASSLDRVGYEQYF
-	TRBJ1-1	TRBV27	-	TGTGCCAGCAGTTTGGGAGTTGAGACTGAAGCTTTCTTT	CASSLGVETEAFF
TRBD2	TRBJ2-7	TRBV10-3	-	TGTGCCATCAGGGGTTCGGTAGCGGGGGGGCACGAGCAGTACTTC	CAIRGSVAGGHEQYF
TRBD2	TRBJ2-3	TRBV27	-	TGTGCCAGCAGTACCCCGACTAAACGTCCCGGGACTAGCGGGAGCACAGATACGCAGTATTTT	CASSTPTKRPGTSGSTDTQYF
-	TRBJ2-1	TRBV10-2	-	TGCGCCAGCAGTCTGGCAGGCAATGAGCAGTTCTTC	CASSLAGNEQFF
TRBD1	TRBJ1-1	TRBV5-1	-	TGCGCCAGCAGCTTTTCGGCAGGGGGCACGAACACTGAAGCTTTCTTT	CASSFSAGGTNTEAFF
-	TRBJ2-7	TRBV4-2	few	TGTGCCAGCAGCCAAGATCTGGGCGGGGACTCAACCCGATCCTACGAGCAGTACTTC	CASSQDLGGDSTRSYEQYF
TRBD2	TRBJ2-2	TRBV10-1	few	TGCGCCAGCAGTGAGTCTCGGACTAGCGGGACTAACACCGGGGAGCTGTTTTTT	CASSESRTSGTNTGELFF
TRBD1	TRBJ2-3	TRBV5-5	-	TGTGCCAGCAGCTCTCTACCCCAGACAGGGCAGGAGACCACGCAGTATTTT	CASSSLPQTGQETTQYF
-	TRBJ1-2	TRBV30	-	TGTGCCTGGAGCCGACTCCCGGGGGGAGGTAACTATGGCTACACCTTC	CAWSRLPGGGNYGYTF
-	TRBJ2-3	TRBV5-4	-	TGTGCCAGCAGCCCCAGAGGGGGAGGCACAGATACGCAGTATTTT	CASSPRGGGTDTQYF
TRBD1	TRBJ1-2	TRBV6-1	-	TGTGCCAGCAGTGAAACTTCAGGGGGACAACTTTATGGCTACACCTTC	CASSETSGGQLYGYTF
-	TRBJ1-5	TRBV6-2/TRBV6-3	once	TGTGCCAGCAGTTGGCAGGGGATATATCAGCCCCAGCATTTT	CASSWQGIYQPQHF
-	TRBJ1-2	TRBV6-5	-	TGTGCCAGCAGTTCGTCCAACACTAACTATGGCTACACCTTC	CASSSSNTNYGYTF
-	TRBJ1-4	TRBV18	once	TGTGCCAGCTCACCTTACAGGGAGTCTAATGAAAAACTGTTTTTT	CASSPYRESNEKLFF
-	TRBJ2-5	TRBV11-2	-	TGTGCCAGCAGCTTAGACAGACAAGAGACCCAGTACTTC	CASSLDRQETQYF
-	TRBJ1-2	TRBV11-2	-	TGTGCCAGCAGCTTATCTCAGGGAATTATCTATGGCTACACCTTC	CASSLSQGIIYGYTF
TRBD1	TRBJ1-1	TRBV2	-	TGTGCCAGCAGTGAAGCGCCCCAAGGGACAGCATTTTTCCCCATGAACACTGAAGCTTTCTTT	CASSEAPQGTAFFPMNTEAFF
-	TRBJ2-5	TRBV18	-	TGTGCCAGCTCACCAAAACAGGGCCAGGGAGAGACCCAGTACTTC	CASSPKQGQGETQYF
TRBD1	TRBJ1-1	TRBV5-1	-	TGCGCCAGCAGCTGGGGACAGGGAAACACTGAAGCTTTCTTT	CASSWGQGNTEAFF
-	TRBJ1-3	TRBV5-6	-	TGTGCCAGCAGCTTGGGACCCCGGGGCTCTGGAAACACCATATATTTT	CASSLGPRGSGNTIYF
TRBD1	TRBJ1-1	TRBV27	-	TGTGCCAGCAGTCCAAAGACAGGGGCGAACACTGAAGCTTTCTTT	CASSPKTGANTEAFF
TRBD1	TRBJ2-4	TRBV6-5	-	TGTGCCAGCAGGACAGGGCAGTTGCAAAACATTCAGTACTTC	CASRTGQLQNIQYF
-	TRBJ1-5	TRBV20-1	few	TGCAGTGCTAGTAGGGACACGAGCAATCAGCCCCAGCATTTT	CSASRDTSNQPQHF
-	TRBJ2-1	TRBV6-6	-	TGTGCCAGCAGTTACTCCGACAGCTACAATGAGCAGTTCTTC	CASSYSDSYNEQFF
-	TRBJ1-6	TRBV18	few	TGTGCCAGCTCACTCGGACAGCCAAGGGATTCACCCCTCCACTTT	CASSLGQPRDSPLHF
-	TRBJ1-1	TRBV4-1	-	TGCGCCAGCAGATACAAAAGGAACACTGAAGCTTTCTTT	CASRYKRNTEAFF
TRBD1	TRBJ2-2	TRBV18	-	TGTGCCAGCTCACGACTTATGGCCGGGACAGCCACCGGGGAGCTGTTTTTT	CASSRLMAGTATGELFF
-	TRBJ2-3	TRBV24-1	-	TGTGCCACCAGTGACCGGCGGGGGCTGTCCACAGATACGCAGTATTTT	CATSDRRGLSTDTQYF
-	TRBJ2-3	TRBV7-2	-	TGTGCCAGCAGCTATAGCGTTCTTAGCACAGATACGCAGTATTTT	CASSYSVLSTDTQYF
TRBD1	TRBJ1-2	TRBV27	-	TGTGCCAGCAGTTGGGACAGGGCCTATGGCTACACCTTC	CASSWDRAYGYTF
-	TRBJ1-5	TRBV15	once	TGTGCCACCCAGGGGTTGAGCAATCAGCCCCAGCATTTT	CATQGLSNQPQHF
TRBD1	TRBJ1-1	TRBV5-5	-	TGTGCCAGCAGCTGGGGGACAGGGGGTGGGACTGAAGCTTTCTTT	CASSWGTGGGTEAFF
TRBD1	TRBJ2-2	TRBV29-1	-	TGCAGCGTTAACAGGGGGCAAAACACCGGGGAGCTGTTTTTT	CSVNRGQNTGELFF
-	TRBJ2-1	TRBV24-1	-	TGTGCCACCAGTGCGTTCAATGAGCAGTTCTTC	CATSAFNEQFF
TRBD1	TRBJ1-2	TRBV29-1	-	TGCAGCGTTGATACAGGGGGCTATGGCTACACCTTC	CSVDTGGYGYTF
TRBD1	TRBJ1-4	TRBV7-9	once	TGTGCCAGCAGCCTAAGGACAGGGGGCGATGAAAAACTGTTTTTT	CASSLRTGGDEKLFF
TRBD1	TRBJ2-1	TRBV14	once	TGTGCCAGCAGCCCAAGGACAGGGGCGAGTTACAATGAGCAGTTCTTC	CASSPRTGASYNEQFF